This T cell receptor (beta chain) was identified in a study of blood T cell repertoires in COVID-19. Study summary: Acute and convalescent COVID-19 samples came from the United States, Italy and Spain. PBMCs, B-cell-depleted T cells, or T cells were the source of the cDNA or gDNA that made up the material.

Germline CDR1 reads SGDLS; CDR2 reads YYNGEE. This CDR3 comprises 15 residues. Trimming shortened V by 0 bases and J by 1 base, and 7 bases separated the two germline ends. How the authors handled the data: By means of reference gene primer amplification, nucleated cell counts were estimated. TCRdb keeps only in-frame clones here, not all; method: immunoSEQ multiplex PCR. The DNA gave D and trimming, while V, J and clone size come from that table. Of about 99,000 clones listed, approximately 90% are singletons. This clonotype originated in a woman over 75 in a cohort sampled during active COVID-19. This sequence joins TRBV9 and TRBJ2-2; D is ambiguous. Sequencing was performed on peripheral blood. DNA for the CDR3: TGTGCCAGCAGCGTAGGGCTGATGAACACCGGGGAGCTGTTTTTT. Amino acid sequence: CASSVGLMNTGELFF.